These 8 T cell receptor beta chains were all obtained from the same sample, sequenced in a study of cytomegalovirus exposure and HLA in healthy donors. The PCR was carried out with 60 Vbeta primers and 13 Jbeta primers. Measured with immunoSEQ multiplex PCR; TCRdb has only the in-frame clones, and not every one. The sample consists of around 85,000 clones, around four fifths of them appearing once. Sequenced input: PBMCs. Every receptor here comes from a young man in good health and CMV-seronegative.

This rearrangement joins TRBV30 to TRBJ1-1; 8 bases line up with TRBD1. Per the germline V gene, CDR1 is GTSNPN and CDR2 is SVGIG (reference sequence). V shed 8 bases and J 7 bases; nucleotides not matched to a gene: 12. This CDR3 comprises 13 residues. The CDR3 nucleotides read TGTGCCCGCGGGCGACAGGGGTTGGGTGAAGCTTTCTTT. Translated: CARGRQGLGEAFF.

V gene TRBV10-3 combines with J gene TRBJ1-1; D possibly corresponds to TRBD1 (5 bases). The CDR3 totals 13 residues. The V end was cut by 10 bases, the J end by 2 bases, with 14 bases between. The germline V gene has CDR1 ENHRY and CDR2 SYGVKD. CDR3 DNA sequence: TGTGCCACTGGGGGGGGTACAAACACTGAAGCTTTCTTT. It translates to CATGGGTNTEAFF.

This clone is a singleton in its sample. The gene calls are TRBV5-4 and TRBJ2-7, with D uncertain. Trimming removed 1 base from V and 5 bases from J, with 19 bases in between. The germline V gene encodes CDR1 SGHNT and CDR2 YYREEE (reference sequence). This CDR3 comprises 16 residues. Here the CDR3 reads CASSLPPFAPQDEQYF. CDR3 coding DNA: TGTGCCAGCAGCTTGCCCCCTTTTGCGCCTCAGGACGAGCAGTACTTC.

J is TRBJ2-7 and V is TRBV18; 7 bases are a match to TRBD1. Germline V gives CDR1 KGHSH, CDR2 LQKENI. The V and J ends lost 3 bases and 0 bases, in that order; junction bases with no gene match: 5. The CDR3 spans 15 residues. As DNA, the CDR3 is TGTGCCAGCTCACCCATCGGGGACAGCTCCTACGAGCAGTACTTC. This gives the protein CASSPIGDSSYEQYF.

This CDR3 reads CASSQNEPGLQETQYF. Written as DNA, the CDR3 is TGTGCCAGCAGCCAGAATGAACCGGGACTCCAAGAGACCCAGTACTTC. The chain uses TRBV7-2 and TRBJ2-5; TRBD2 might be the D (6 bases). In germline, CDR1 is SGHTA, CDR2 FQGNSA. The CDR3 totals 16 residues. With 5 bases removed from V and 1 base from J, the gap between germline ends came to 17 bases.

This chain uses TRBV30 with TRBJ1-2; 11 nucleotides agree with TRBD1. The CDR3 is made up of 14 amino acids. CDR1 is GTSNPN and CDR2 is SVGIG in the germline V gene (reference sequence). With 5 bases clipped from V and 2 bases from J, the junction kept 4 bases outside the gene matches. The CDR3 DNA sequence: TGTGCCTGGGGACGGGACAGGGGGAACTATGGCTACACCTTC. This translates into CAWGRDRGNYGYTF.

CDR3 sequence (DNA): TGTGCCAGCAGTTTCCCGACTAGCGGGGTCCTGGAGACCCAGTACTTC. Translation gives CASSFPTSGVLETQYF. The chain recombines TRBV6-5 with TRBJ2-5, with 11 positions matching TRBD2. CDR3 size: 16 residues. V trimming: 4 bases; J trimming: 5 bases; junction bases outside the gene matches: 9. Per germline, CDR1 MNHEY and CDR2 SVGAGI.

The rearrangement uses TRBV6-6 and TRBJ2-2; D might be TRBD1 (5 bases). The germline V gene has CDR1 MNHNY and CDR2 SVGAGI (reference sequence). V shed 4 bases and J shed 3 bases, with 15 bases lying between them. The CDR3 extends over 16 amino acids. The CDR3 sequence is CASSLRQSRYTGELFF. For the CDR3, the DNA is TGTGCCAGCAGTTTAAGACAGTCGCGGTACACCGGGGAGCTGTTTTTT.